Below, one TCR beta chain is given with its context. Its antigen is not known. Trimming shortened V by 1 base and J by 6 bases, and 4 bases separated the two germline ends. Germline assignment: CDR1 LGHNA and CDR2 YNFKEQ. This CDR3 has 11 residues. Clones were sequenced by immunoSEQ multiplex PCR, and TCRdb holds only the in-frame ones, with some missing. The data contain around 990,000 clones, about 80% of them seen just once; the ten biggest clones take up 0.89%. The sample comes from a study of shared clonotypes between healthy human individuals. The study's findings and limits: Among non-shared clonotypes, generation probabilities were lower than among those shared by all four donors.

The donors were adults (healthy and HIV-negative) with no recent acute infections or vaccinations. This sequence was found in a man in his late teens or twenties in good health. Some clones in this sample may be carry-over from other donors' samples. V gene TRBV4-2 combines with J gene TRBJ2-7; D unclear. The sample taken for sequencing was memory CD4+ T cells from PBMCs. This sample's subset: CD45RA-negative fraction. This chain's CDR3 is CASSQAAEQYF. The DNA of the CDR3 is TGTGCCAGCAGCCAAGCAGCCGAGCAGTACTTC.